This T cell receptor beta chain was sequenced during a study of blood T cell repertoires in COVID-19. On the study more broadly: Donors in the United States, Italy and Spain gave samples during acute or convalescent COVID-19. PBMCs, B-cell-depleted T cells, or T cells provided the cDNA or gDNA that made up the material.

Original analysis: From reference gene primer amplification, estimates of nucleated cell counts were derived. Some clones are missing from TCRdb's copy, which holds only in-frame ones; the method was immunoSEQ multiplex PCR. V and J calls and clone size are those listed in that table; D and trimming were worked out from the DNA. The sample shows about 30,000 clones, around 88% of them seen only once. With V trimmed by 7 bases and J by 7 bases, 9 bases remained unmatched. This CDR3 comprises 13 residues. The J gene is TRBJ1-2, the V gene TRBV12-3 or TRBV12-4, with 7 bases aligning to TRBD1. Sequenced sample: peripheral blood. The receptor comes from a human donor in a cohort sampled during active COVID-19. In DNA, the CDR3 is TGTGCCAGCAAAGCTGACAGGGCCGGTGGCTACACCTTC. The encoded protein is CASKADRAGGYTF.